This T cell receptor beta chain was recorded in a study of T cells in Graves' hyperthyroidism and ophthalmopathy. Trimming stripped 5 bases from V and 5 bases from J, with 15 bases between. The CDR3 is made up of 15 amino acids. This clonotype was seen more than once but under ten times. RNA transcripts gave rise to amplified TCR beta CDR3 regions. A set of HTBI primers served as the primers for a first-round RT-PCR of the TCR CDR3. TCRdb ran MiXCR on the multiplex PCR reads and lists one entry per CDR3 protein. Here the sample spans under 800,000 distinct CDR3 sequences, 14% being singletons. The gene calls are TRBV12-3 or TRBV12-4 and TRBJ2-2; possible D gene TRBD1, 6 bases. The sequence was obtained from a woman between 18 and 29 years old with Graves' hyperthyroidism. The sample comprised blood. The CDR3 DNA sequence: TGTGCCAGCAGTCCCCGGACAGAGAGGACCGGGGAGCTGTTTTTT. The encoded protein is CASSPRTERTGELFF.